The entry that follows covers one T cell receptor beta chain sequence. This sample was included in a study of blood T cell repertoires in COVID-19. The overall study: The origin of the acute and convalescent COVID-19 samples was the United States, Italy and Spain. Nucleic acid was either cDNA or gDNA, and it came from T cells, B-cell-depleted T cells, or PBMCs.

As originally analysed: Estimates of nucleated cell counts were drawn from the amplification of reference gene primers. This table comes from immunoSEQ multiplex PCR, and its TCRdb copy is limited to in-frame clones, with some not included. That table supplies the V and J calls and clone size; D and trimming were determined from the DNA. The data show 130,000 to 150,000 clones, more than 65% seen once. CDR1 is SNHLY, CDR2 FYNNEI, per germline. This CDR3 region has 16 residues. With V trimmed by 5 bases and J by 1 base, 7 bases remained unmatched. This clonotype was obtained from a woman aged 45-59 years in a cohort sampled during active or convalescent COVID-19. Input material: peripheral blood. The rearrangement uses TRBV2 and TRBJ1-1; 10 bases align to TRBD1. The chain's CDR3 is CASSRTGGSTNTEAFF. CDR3 coding DNA: TGTGCCAGCAGTCGGACAGGGGGGTCGACGAACACTGAAGCTTTCTTT.